This is a list of T cell receptor beta chains from one sample in a study of blood T cell repertoires in COVID-19. The protocol was immunoSEQ multiplex PCR, while the TCRdb copy is restricted to in-frame clones and leaves out a portion. The sample lists approximately 300,000 clones; roughly 90% were seen once. Sequencing was done on a sample of PBMCs or T cells enriched from blood (not recorded which). The receptors here all came from a man in his sixties who had recovered from COVID-19. CDR3s include the opening cysteine and the closing phenylalanine or tryptophan. Fields, in order: D gene, CDR3 length, J gene, V gene, clone size, CDR3 protein, CDR3 DNA. D genes are given only for firm matches. Clone size is given for some rows only: seen once, a few or many times, or a class if the clone is expanded.

TRBD2,18,TRBJ2-1,TRBV7-3,-,CASSLTSGRARGNNEQFF,TGTGCCAGCAGCCTGACTAGCGGGAGGGCCCGGGGAAACAATGAGCAGTTCTTC
-,13,TRBJ1-3,TRBV19,once,CASSSSAGNTIYF,TGTGCCAGTAGTTCTTCGGCTGGAAACACCATATATTTT
-,13,TRBJ1-1,TRBV11-2,-,CASSLAVNTEAFF,TGTGCCAGCAGCTTAGCCGTGAACACTGAAGCTTTCTTT
TRBD1,16,TRBJ1-1,TRBV7-2,-,CASSPDRGWVNTEAFF,TGTGCCAGCAGCCCGGACAGGGGTTGGGTGAACACTGAAGCTTTCTTT
-,14,TRBJ1-2,TRBV28,-,CASSLGAGRYGYTF,TGTGCCAGCAGTTTAGGCGCAGGGAGGTATGGCTACACCTTC
TRBD1,15,TRBJ1-5,TRBV5-1,-,CASSLGTGTLQPQHF,TGCGCCAGCAGCTTGGGGACAGGGACGTTACAGCCCCAGCATTTT
TRBD1,18,TRBJ1-2,TRBV11-2,-,CASSPETGWVSLDYGYTF,TGTGCCAGCAGCCCTGAGACAGGGTGGGTCAGCCTGGACTATGGCTACACCTTC
-,14,TRBJ1-2,TRBV9,-,CASSVDRANYGYTF,TGTGCCAGCAGCGTAGACAGAGCTAACTATGGCTACACCTTC
TRBD2,14,TRBJ2-7,TRBV28,-,CASRSGREIYEQYF,TGTGCCAGCAGGAGCGGGAGAGAAATCTACGAGCAGTACTTC
-,14,TRBJ1-6,TRBV5-1,-,CASSAGTANSPLHF,TGCGCCAGCAGCGCGGGGACCGCTAACTCACCCCTCCACTTT
-,13,TRBJ2-7,TRBV11-2,-,CASSLDPGYEQYF,TGTGCCAGCAGCTTAGATCCCGGCTACGAGCAGTACTTC
-,18,TRBJ2-1,TRBV5-1,-,CASSFVGPRGDFPNEQFF,TGCGCCAGCAGCTTTGTGGGCCCGCGCGGGGACTTCCCAAATGAGCAGTTCTTC
TRBD2,17,TRBJ2-5,TRBV4-3,once,CASSQTYGLAGGETQYF,TGCGCCAGCAGCCAAACATATGGACTAGCGGGTGGGGAGACCCAGTACTTC
-,13,TRBJ2-7,TRBV6-1,few,CASSELGYPEQYF,TGTGCCAGCAGTGAACTCGGGTACCCCGAGCAGTACTTC
-,15,TRBJ2-1,TRBV9,-,CASSVLGGGYNEQFF,TGTGCCAGCAGCGTCCTAGGGGGGGGCTACAATGAGCAGTTCTTC
-,14,TRBJ2-5,TRBV6-6,-,CASSPTEPQETQYF,TGTGCCAGCAGTCCGACAGAACCCCAAGAGACCCAGTACTTC
TRBD2,14,TRBJ2-7,TRBV11-3,-,CASSFMSSGGEQYF,TGTGCCAGCAGCTTTATGTCTAGCGGAGGCGAGCAGTACTTC
TRBD1,14,TRBJ1-2,TRBV23-1,-,CASSQGTGQEGYTF,TGCGCCAGCAGTCAAGGGACAGGGCAGGAGGGCTACACCTTC
-,15,TRBJ1-2,TRBV7-2,-,CASSLDGGKGRGYTF,TGTGCCAGCAGCTTAGATGGGGGGAAGGGCAGGGGCTACACCTTC
TRBD2,17,TRBJ2-7,TRBV9,-,CASSVEGTLAGAYEQYF,TGTGCCAGCAGCGTAGAGGGGACCCTAGCGGGAGCATACGAGCAGTACTTC
-,17,TRBJ1-5,TRBV10-1,-,CASSEEYNRAAFQPQHF,TGCGCCAGCAGTGAGGAGTACAACAGGGCTGCCTTCCAGCCCCAGCATTTT
-,14,TRBJ1-1,TRBV5-1,once,CASSLSGMNTEAFF,TGCGCCAGCAGCTTGTCCGGGATGAACACTGAAGCTTTCTTT
-,14,TRBJ1-1,TRBV4-2,-,CASSQELRNTEAFF,TGTGCCAGCAGCCAAGAGCTCAGGAACACTGAAGCTTTCTTT
-,15,TRBJ2-5,TRBV5-1,-,CASSSGDGPRETQYF,TGCGCCAGCAGCTCGGGGGACGGACCCCGAGAGACCCAGTACTTC
-,16,TRBJ2-5,TRBV5-6,-,CASSSSLARTVETQYF,TGTGCCAGCAGCTCGTCGCTAGCGCGGACGGTAGAGACCCAGTACTTC
-,12,TRBJ2-1,TRBV13,-,CASSFSGNEQFF,TGTGCCAGCAGCTTCTCGGGCAATGAGCAGTTCTTC
-,12,TRBJ2-2,TRBV7-9,-,CASAGNTGELFF,TGTGCCAGCGCGGGGAACACCGGGGAGCTGTTTTTT
TRBD2,16,TRBJ2-5,TRBV5-4,-,CASSSLAGGLKETQYF,TGTGCCAGCAGCTCCCTAGCGGGGGGGCTTAAAGAGACCCAGTACTTC
-,15,TRBJ2-5,TRBV7-9,-,CASSPEGGLVETQYF,TGTGCCAGCAGCCCTGAGGGGGGGCTGGTGGAGACCCAGTACTTC
TRBD2,18,TRBJ2-1,TRBV7-9,-,CASSSGTSGGPNYNEQFF,TGTGCCAGCAGCTCCGGGACTAGCGGGGGACCTAACTACAATGAGCAGTTCTTC
-,14,TRBJ2-1,TRBV11-2,once,CASSLDKLDNEQFF,TGTGCCAGCAGCTTAGATAAGCTAGACAATGAGCAGTTCTTC
TRBD2,14,TRBJ2-7,TRBV3-1/TRBV3-2,-,CASSQRGGSYEQYF,TGTGCCAGCAGCCAACGAGGCGGGAGTTACGAGCAGTACTTC
TRBD1,16,TRBJ1-3,TRBV4-1,-,CASSRQRGVRGDTIYF,TGCGCCAGCAGCCGACAGAGGGGAGTCAGGGGGGACACCATATATTTT
TRBD2,14,TRBJ2-7,TRBV30,-,CAWSTGGGPYEQYF,TGTGCCTGGAGTACCGGCGGGGGACCCTACGAGCAGTACTTC
-,12,TRBJ2-1,TRBV7-9,-,CASSSPAQREFF,TGTGCCAGCAGCTCCCCAGCGCAGAGGGAGTTCTTC
-,14,TRBJ1-5,TRBV30,-,CAWSEQTGGQPQHF,TGTGCCTGGAGTGAACAGACAGGAGGTCAGCCCCAGCATTTT
TRBD1,16,TRBJ2-7,TRBV13,-,CASSSAGTGATYEQYF,TGTGCCAGCAGCTCCGCCGGGACAGGGGCGACCTACGAGCAGTACTTC
TRBD2,15,TRBJ2-3,TRBV7-9,-,CASSSLAGRTDTQYF,TGTGCCAGCAGTTCACTAGCGGGAAGGACAGATACGCAGTATTTT
TRBD2,16,TRBJ2-1,TRBV14,-,CASSHPTSGSSYEQFF,TGTGCCAGCAGCCACCCAACTAGCGGGAGTTCTTATGAGCAGTTCTTC
TRBD2,12,TRBJ2-1,TRBV12-3/TRBV12-4,-,CASSSTSGEQFF,TGTGCCAGCAGTTCCACTAGCGGGGAGCAGTTCTTC
-,15,TRBJ2-2,TRBV18,-,CASSPRDLNTGELFF,TGTGCCAGCTCACCCCGGGACTTGAACACCGGGGAGCTGTTTTTT
TRBD2,16,TRBJ2-7,TRBV5-8,-,CATAPTGTSGTYEQYF,TGTGCCACCGCCCCCACCGGGACTAGCGGTACCTACGAGCAGTACTTC
-,15,TRBJ1-4,TRBV4-1,-,CASSPYRAPNEKLFF,TGCGCCAGCAGCCCATACAGGGCCCCTAATGAAAAACTGTTTTTT
-,18,TRBJ2-7,TRBV3-1/TRBV3-2,once,CASSQGGALRSDQYEQYF,TGTGCCAGCAGCCAAGGTGGGGCGTTGAGGTCGGACCAATACGAGCAGTACTTC
-,15,TRBJ1-6,TRBV7-2,-,CASSPRGEGSSPLHF,TGTGCCAGCAGCCCCCGGGGAGAAGGGAGTTCACCCCTCCACTTT
-,15,TRBJ1-1,TRBV4-3,few,CASSQEILQGTEAFF,TGCGCCAGCAGCCAAGAGATCCTACAGGGTACTGAAGCTTTCTTT
-,15,TRBJ2-3,TRBV7-9,-,CASSSTTGSTDTQYF,TGTGCCAGCAGCTCTACCACGGGTTCCACAGATACGCAGTATTTT
-,13,TRBJ2-5,TRBV6-2/TRBV6-3,-,CASSSDSGWTQYF,TGTGCCAGCAGTTCCGACAGTGGGTGGACCCAGTACTTC
-,16,TRBJ1-1,TRBV13,-,CASSLRQTPFNTEAFF,TGTGCCAGCAGCTTAAGACAGACCCCCTTCAACACTGAAGCTTTCTTT
TRBD1,13,TRBJ1-2,TRBV5-8,-,CASSLLSRGLAPF,TGTGCCAGCAGCTTACTATCTAGGGGGCTAGCTCCCTTC